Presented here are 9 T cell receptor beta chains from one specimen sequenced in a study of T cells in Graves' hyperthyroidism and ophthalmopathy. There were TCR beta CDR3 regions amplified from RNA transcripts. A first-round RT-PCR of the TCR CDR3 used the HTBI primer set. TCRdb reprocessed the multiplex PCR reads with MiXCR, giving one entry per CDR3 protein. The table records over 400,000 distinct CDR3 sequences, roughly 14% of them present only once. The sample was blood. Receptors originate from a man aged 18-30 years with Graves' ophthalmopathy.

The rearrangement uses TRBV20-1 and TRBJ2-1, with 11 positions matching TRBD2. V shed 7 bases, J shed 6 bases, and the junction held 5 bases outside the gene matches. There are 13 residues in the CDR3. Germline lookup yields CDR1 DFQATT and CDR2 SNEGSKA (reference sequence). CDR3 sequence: CSVPGLAVNEQFF. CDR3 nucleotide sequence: TGCAGTGTTCCGGGACTAGCGGTCAATGAGCAGTTCTTC.

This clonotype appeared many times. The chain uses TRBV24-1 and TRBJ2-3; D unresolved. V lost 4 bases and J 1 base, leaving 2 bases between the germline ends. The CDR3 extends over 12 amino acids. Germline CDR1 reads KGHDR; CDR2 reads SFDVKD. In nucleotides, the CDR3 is TGTGCCACCAGTGAGGGCACAGATACGCAGTATTTT. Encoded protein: CATSEGTDTQYF.

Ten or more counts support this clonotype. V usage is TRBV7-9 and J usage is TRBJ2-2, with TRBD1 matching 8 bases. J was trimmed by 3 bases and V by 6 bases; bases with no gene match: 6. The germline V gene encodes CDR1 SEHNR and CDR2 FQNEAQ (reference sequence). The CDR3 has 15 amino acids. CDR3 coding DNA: TGTGCCAGCAGAGAAACGGACAGGGACACCGGGGAGCTGTTTTTT. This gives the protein CASRETDRDTGELFF.

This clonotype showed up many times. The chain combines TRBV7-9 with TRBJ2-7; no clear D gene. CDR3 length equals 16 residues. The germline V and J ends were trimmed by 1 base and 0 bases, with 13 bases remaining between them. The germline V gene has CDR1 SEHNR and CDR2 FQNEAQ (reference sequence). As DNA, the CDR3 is TGTGCCAGCAGCTTAGTAGTGGGGTCCGACTCCTACGAGCAGTACTTC. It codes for CASSLVVGSDSYEQYF.

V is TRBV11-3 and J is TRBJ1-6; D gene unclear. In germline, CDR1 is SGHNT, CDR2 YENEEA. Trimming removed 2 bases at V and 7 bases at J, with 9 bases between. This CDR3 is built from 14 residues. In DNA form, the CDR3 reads TGTGCCAGCAGCTTAAGACTGTTGAATTCACCCCTCCACTTT. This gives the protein CASSLRLLNSPLHF.

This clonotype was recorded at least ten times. CDR3 coding DNA: TGTGCCAGCTTGGGTGTAATACACAGCTCCTACAATGAGCAGTTCTTC. This gives the protein CASLGVIHSSYNEQFF. V and J are TRBV2 and TRBJ2-1; D is unclear. The V gene lost 8 bases and the J gene lost 0 bases, with 17 bases spanning the gap. Looked up from germline, CDR1 is SNHLY and CDR2 is FYNNEI. The CDR3 is 16 residues long.

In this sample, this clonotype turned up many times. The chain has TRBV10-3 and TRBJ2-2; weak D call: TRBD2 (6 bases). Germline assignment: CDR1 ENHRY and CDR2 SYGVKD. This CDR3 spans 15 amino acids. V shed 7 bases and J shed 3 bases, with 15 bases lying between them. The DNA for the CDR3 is TGTGCCATCATGCCCCAATCTAGCGACACCGGGGAGCTGTTTTTT. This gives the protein CAIMPQSSDTGELFF.

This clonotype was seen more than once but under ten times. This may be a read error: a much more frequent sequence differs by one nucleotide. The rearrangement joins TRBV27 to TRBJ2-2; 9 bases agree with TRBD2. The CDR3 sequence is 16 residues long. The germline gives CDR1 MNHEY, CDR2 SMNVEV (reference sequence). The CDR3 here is CAGSLPTSGYTGELFF. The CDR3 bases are TGTGCCGGCAGTTTACCGACTAGCGGCTACACCGGGGAGCTGTTTTTT.

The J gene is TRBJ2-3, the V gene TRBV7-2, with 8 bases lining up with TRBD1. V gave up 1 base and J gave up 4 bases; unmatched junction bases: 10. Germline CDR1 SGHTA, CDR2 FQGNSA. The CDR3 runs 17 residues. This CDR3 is CASSLVAGGFGADTQYF. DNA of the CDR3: TGTGCCAGCAGCTTAGTTGCAGGGGGCTTCGGAGCAGATACGCAGTATTTT.